This T cell receptor (beta chain) was sequenced for a study of cytomegalovirus exposure and HLA in healthy donors. Germline lookup yields CDR1 SGHAT and CDR2 FQDESV (reference sequence). This CDR3 contains 15 residues. The junction had 5 bases not matched to a gene; V was cut back by 4 bases and J by 3 bases. PCR employed 60 Vbeta and 13 Jbeta primers. As processed by the authors: There were around 80 million unique TCR beta chains by a later count, and some 10 million of them were shared. Sequenced by immunoSEQ multiplex PCR; TCRdb stores in-frame clones only, minus some. V and J calls and clone size are copied from that table; D and trimming were computed from the DNA. Counted here are about 150,000 clones, over 8% occurring once; the ten biggest clones make up around 1.9%.

The receptor's source is a male donor in good health and CMV-seronegative. Sequenced material: PBMCs. The chain recombines TRBV11-1 with TRBJ1-1; TRBD1 aligns across 10 bases. The chain's CDR3 is CASSSRGQGDTEAFF. The DNA for the CDR3 is TGTGCCAGCAGCTCCCGCGGACAGGGGGACACTGAAGCTTTCTTT.